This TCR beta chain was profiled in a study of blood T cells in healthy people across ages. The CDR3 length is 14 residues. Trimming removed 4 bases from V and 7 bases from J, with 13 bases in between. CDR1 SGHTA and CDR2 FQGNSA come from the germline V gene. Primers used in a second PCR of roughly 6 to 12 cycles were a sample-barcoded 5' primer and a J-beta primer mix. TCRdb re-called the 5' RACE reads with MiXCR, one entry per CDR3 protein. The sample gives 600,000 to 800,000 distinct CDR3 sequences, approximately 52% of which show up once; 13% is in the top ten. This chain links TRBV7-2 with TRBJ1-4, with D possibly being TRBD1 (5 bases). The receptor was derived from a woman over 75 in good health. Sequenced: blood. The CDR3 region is CASSWASGGEKLFF. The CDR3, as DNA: TGTGCCAGCAGCTGGGCCTCCGGGGGTGAAAAACTGTTTTTT.